Listed below are T cell receptor beta chains from one sample, sequenced in a study of blood T cell repertoires in COVID-19. Clones were sequenced by immunoSEQ multiplex PCR, and TCRdb holds only the in-frame ones, with some missing. The sample has about 170,000 clones, over 80% seen once. The specimen sequenced was peripheral blood. The receptors here all came from a woman older than 75 with active or convalescent COVID-19. The CDR3 runs from the conserved cysteine through the conserved F or W. The order of the fields is V gene, clone size, D gene, J gene, CDR3 DNA, CDR3 protein. D genes are given only for firm matches. The listing skips clone size in some rows; elsewhere it reads once, few, many or a size class.

v_gene: TRBV19; abundance: -; d_gene: -; j_gene: TRBJ2-7; CDR3nt: TGTGCCAGTAGCCCTAGAAGGCAGACCACCTACGAGCAGTACTTC; CDR3aa: CASSPRRQTTYEQYF
v_gene: TRBV7-9; abundance: -; d_gene: TRBD2; j_gene: TRBJ2-2; CDR3nt: TGTGCCAGCACCCCCACCGCTAGCGGGGTGACCGGGGAGCTGTTTTTT; CDR3aa: CASTPTASGVTGELFF
v_gene: TRBV9; abundance: -; d_gene: -; j_gene: TRBJ1-4; CDR3nt: TGTGCCAGCAGCGTAGGCCAGGGTGGCAAGTGGCAGACTAATGAAAAACTGTTTTTT; CDR3aa: CASSVGQGGKWQTNEKLFF
v_gene: TRBV6-2/TRBV6-3; abundance: -; d_gene: -; j_gene: TRBJ1-6; CDR3nt: TGTGCCAGCAGTTACGCTCCAGGGTTTGGTTCACCCCTCCACTTT; CDR3aa: CASSYAPGFGSPLHF
v_gene: TRBV5-1; abundance: -; d_gene: -; j_gene: TRBJ2-3; CDR3nt: TGCGCCAGCCACCACGGAGGGGGGGGCACAGATACGCAGTATTTT; CDR3aa: CASHHGGGGTDTQYF
v_gene: TRBV7-8; abundance: few; d_gene: TRBD1; j_gene: TRBJ1-2; CDR3nt: TGTGCCAGCAGCGGTCGATGGGCAGGGGGCTATGGCTACACCTTC; CDR3aa: CASSGRWAGGYGYTF
v_gene: TRBV6-2/TRBV6-3; abundance: -; d_gene: -; j_gene: TRBJ1-4; CDR3nt: TGTGCCAGCAGCGTCCCGACGGCGGGGGTAACTAATGAAAAACTGTTTTTT; CDR3aa: CASSVPTAGVTNEKLFF
v_gene: TRBV27; abundance: -; d_gene: -; j_gene: TRBJ1-1; CDR3nt: TGTGCCAGCAGTCAGGACAGTATTAACACTGAAGCTTTCTTT; CDR3aa: CASSQDSINTEAFF
v_gene: TRBV2; abundance: -; d_gene: TRBD1; j_gene: TRBJ2-1; CDR3nt: TGTGCCAGCAGGCTCACAGGGGGCGAATTCAGTGAGCAGTTCTTC; CDR3aa: CASRLTGGEFSEQFF
v_gene: TRBV18; abundance: -; d_gene: TRBD1; j_gene: TRBJ1-2; CDR3nt: TGTGCCAGCTCACCGGACAGGGCTAACTATGGCTACACCTTC; CDR3aa: CASSPDRANYGYTF
v_gene: TRBV4-3; abundance: -; d_gene: TRBD1; j_gene: TRBJ1-6; CDR3nt: TGCGCCAGCAGCCCCCGCCGGGACAGATTAAATTCACCCCTCCACTTT; CDR3aa: CASSPRRDRLNSPLHF
v_gene: TRBV5-1; abundance: -; d_gene: -; j_gene: TRBJ2-1; CDR3nt: TGCGCCAGCAGTACCAGGGGGGCCTACAATGAGCAGTTCTTC; CDR3aa: CASSTRGAYNEQFF
v_gene: TRBV19; abundance: -; d_gene: TRBD1; j_gene: TRBJ1-3; CDR3nt: TGTGCCAGTAGTACTCCGGGACAGCTCTCTGGAAACACCATATATTTT; CDR3aa: CASSTPGQLSGNTIYF
v_gene: TRBV30; abundance: -; d_gene: -; j_gene: TRBJ1-2; CDR3nt: TGTGCCTGGAGTTTGGGGGCCTGGGGTGGCTACACCTTC; CDR3aa: CAWSLGAWGGYTF
v_gene: TRBV18; abundance: -; d_gene: -; j_gene: TRBJ2-5; CDR3nt: TGTGCCAGCTCACCACCGACAGTTCAAGAGACCCAGTACTTC; CDR3aa: CASSPPTVQETQYF
v_gene: TRBV7-2; abundance: -; d_gene: TRBD1; j_gene: TRBJ1-2; CDR3nt: TGTGCCAGCAGCCTCTCCGGGACAGGGAAAGGCTACACCTTC; CDR3aa: CASSLSGTGKGYTF
v_gene: TRBV7-8; abundance: few; d_gene: -; j_gene: TRBJ2-7; CDR3nt: TGTGCCAGCAGCCTCTTCGACAACTCCTACGAGCAGTACTTC; CDR3aa: CASSLFDNSYEQYF
v_gene: TRBV5-1; abundance: -; d_gene: -; j_gene: TRBJ1-2; CDR3nt: TGCGCCAGCAGCTTGGGACAATCAAGCTACACCTTC; CDR3aa: CASSLGQSSYTF
v_gene: TRBV5-5; abundance: -; d_gene: -; j_gene: TRBJ2-7; CDR3nt: TGTGCCAGCAGTCTTGGTATAGACGGGACCTACGAGCAGTACTTC; CDR3aa: CASSLGIDGTYEQYF
v_gene: TRBV24-1; abundance: -; d_gene: TRBD1; j_gene: TRBJ2-3; CDR3nt: TGTGCCACCAGTGATTCCAGGACAGGGGCGGATACGCAGTATTTT; CDR3aa: CATSDSRTGADTQYF
v_gene: TRBV7-2; abundance: -; d_gene: -; j_gene: TRBJ2-3; CDR3nt: TGTGCCAGCAGCTTAGGGGGCTTCAGCACAGATACGCAGTATTTT; CDR3aa: CASSLGGFSTDTQYF
v_gene: TRBV4-2; abundance: few; d_gene: TRBD2; j_gene: TRBJ2-7; CDR3nt: TGTGCCAGCAGCCCCCAGAGCTGGGGGGGAGGCTACGAGCAGTACTTC; CDR3aa: CASSPQSWGGGYEQYF
v_gene: TRBV5-8; abundance: -; d_gene: TRBD1; j_gene: TRBJ2-5; CDR3nt: TGTGCCAGCGTACAGGGGTTACAAGAGACCCAGTACTTC; CDR3aa: CASVQGLQETQYF
v_gene: TRBV19; abundance: -; d_gene: TRBD1; j_gene: TRBJ1-2; CDR3nt: TGTGCCAGTAGTATACCCTCTATCTTGGACAGGTTTGGCTACACCTTC; CDR3aa: CASSIPSILDRFGYTF
v_gene: TRBV7-2; abundance: -; d_gene: -; j_gene: TRBJ2-3; CDR3nt: TGTGCCAGCAGCTTAAGCCCTTCTGGCACAGATACGCAGTATTTT; CDR3aa: CASSLSPSGTDTQYF
v_gene: TRBV7-9; abundance: -; d_gene: TRBD1; j_gene: TRBJ2-7; CDR3nt: TGTGCCAGCAGCTTGGGGACAGGGAGCTACGAGCAGTACTTC; CDR3aa: CASSLGTGSYEQYF
v_gene: TRBV3-1/TRBV3-2; abundance: -; d_gene: -; j_gene: TRBJ1-1; CDR3nt: TGTGCCAGCAGCCAAGATTGGCGGGGGGGTTCCACTGAAGCTTTCTTT; CDR3aa: CASSQDWRGGSTEAFF
v_gene: TRBV30; abundance: -; d_gene: TRBD1; j_gene: TRBJ1-5; CDR3nt: TGTGCCTGGAGTGTCCTACAGGGGGACCAGCCCCAGCATTTT; CDR3aa: CAWSVLQGDQPQHF
v_gene: TRBV7-2; abundance: -; d_gene: TRBD2; j_gene: TRBJ2-1; CDR3nt: TGTGCCAGCCTGGGCTTGGCGGGGGGGCTGGGAGTTGATGAGCAGTTCTTC; CDR3aa: CASLGLAGGLGVDEQFF
v_gene: TRBV2; abundance: -; d_gene: TRBD1; j_gene: TRBJ1-2; CDR3nt: TGTGCCAGCAGGACAGGGGGCGACTATGGCTACACCTTC; CDR3aa: CASRTGGDYGYTF
v_gene: TRBV13; abundance: once; d_gene: TRBD1; j_gene: TRBJ1-6; CDR3nt: TGTGCCAGCAGCTCCGGGGACAGGGGAGCTTCACCCCTCCACTTT; CDR3aa: CASSSGDRGASPLHF
v_gene: TRBV23-1; abundance: few; d_gene: TRBD1; j_gene: TRBJ2-2; CDR3nt: TGCGCCAGCAGTCAAACGCCGGATAGACAGGGGCACACCGGGGAGCTGTTTTTT; CDR3aa: CASSQTPDRQGHTGELFF
v_gene: TRBV10-1; abundance: -; d_gene: -; j_gene: TRBJ1-1; CDR3nt: TGCGCCAGCAGTGAGCCCTCGTCGGGAGGGGAGCCGGAAGCTTTCTTT; CDR3aa: CASSEPSSGGEPEAFF
v_gene: TRBV12-3/TRBV12-4; abundance: -; d_gene: -; j_gene: TRBJ2-1; CDR3nt: TGTGCCAGCAGTTCAAAATACGGGGGGCAGTTCTTC; CDR3aa: CASSSKYGGQFF
v_gene: TRBV3-1/TRBV3-2; abundance: -; d_gene: -; j_gene: TRBJ2-1; CDR3nt: TGTGCCATTCAATGGGGCTCCCTGGTCTACAATGAGCAGTTCTTC; CDR3aa: CAIQWGSLVYNEQFF
v_gene: TRBV18; abundance: -; d_gene: -; j_gene: TRBJ1-3; CDR3nt: TGTGCCAGCTCACCCCTGGTGGAGGGTTCTGGAAACACCATATATTTT; CDR3aa: CASSPLVEGSGNTIYF
v_gene: TRBV5-5; abundance: -; d_gene: TRBD1; j_gene: TRBJ1-1; CDR3nt: TGTGCCAGCAGCACCCTCCCCGCGGGGACAGGGGGGCAGACTGAAGCTTTCTTT; CDR3aa: CASSTLPAGTGGQTEAFF
v_gene: TRBV6-5; abundance: -; d_gene: TRBD1; j_gene: TRBJ1-1; CDR3nt: TGTGCCAGCAGTTACTCGCAGGGGGCCGGAGAAGCTTTCTTT; CDR3aa: CASSYSQGAGEAFF
v_gene: TRBV27; abundance: -; d_gene: TRBD1; j_gene: TRBJ1-3; CDR3nt: TGTGCCAGCAAAAGGGGACAGGGGGCCCTTGACTCTGGAAACACCATATATTTT; CDR3aa: CASKRGQGALDSGNTIYF
v_gene: TRBV7-2; abundance: few; d_gene: -; j_gene: TRBJ2-5; CDR3nt: TGTGCCAGCAGCCTAGGATGGCTAGCAAGCGAGACCCAGTACTTC; CDR3aa: CASSLGWLASETQYF